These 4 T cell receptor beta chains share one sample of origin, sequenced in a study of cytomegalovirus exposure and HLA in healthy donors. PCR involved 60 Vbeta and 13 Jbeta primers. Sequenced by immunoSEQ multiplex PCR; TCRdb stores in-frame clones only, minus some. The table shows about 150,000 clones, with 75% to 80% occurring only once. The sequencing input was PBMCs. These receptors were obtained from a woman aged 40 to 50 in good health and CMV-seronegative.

The CDR3: CASSLGGPSGVGTDTQYF. CDR3 DNA: TGCGCCAGCAGCTTGGGGGGCCCTAGCGGGGTAGGGACAGATACGCAGTATTTT. This chain joins TRBV5-1 and TRBJ2-3, with 9 bases aligning to TRBD2. This CDR3 comprises 18 residues. The V gene end was trimmed by 0 bases and the J gene end by 3 bases; junction bases not matched to a gene: 11. The V gene's germline CDR1 is SGHRS and CDR2 YFSETQ.

The CDR3 region has the DNA TGTGCCAGCAGTTCGGCCAATCGACAGGGTGGTCAGCCCCAGCATTTT. Translating it yields CASSSANRQGGQPQHF. This chain links TRBV6-6 with TRBJ1-5; 7 bases map to TRBD1. Trimming cost V 4 bases and J 6 bases; bases outside gene matches: 12. CDR1 MNHNY and CDR2 SVGAGI come from the germline V gene (reference sequence). This CDR3 contains 16 residues.

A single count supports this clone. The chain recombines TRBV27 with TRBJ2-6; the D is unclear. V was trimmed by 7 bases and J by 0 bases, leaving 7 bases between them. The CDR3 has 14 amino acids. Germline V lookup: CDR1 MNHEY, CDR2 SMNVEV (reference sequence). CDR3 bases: TGTGCCAGCACTTCCTCCTCTGGGGCCAACGTCCTGACTTTC. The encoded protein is CASTSSSGANVLTF.

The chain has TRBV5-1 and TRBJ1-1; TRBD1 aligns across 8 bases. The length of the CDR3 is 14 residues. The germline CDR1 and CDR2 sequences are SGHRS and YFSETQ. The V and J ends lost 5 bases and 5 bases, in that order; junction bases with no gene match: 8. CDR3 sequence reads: CASRQTQGATEAFF. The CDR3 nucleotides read TGCGCCAGCAGACAGACCCAGGGGGCAACTGAAGCTTTCTTT.